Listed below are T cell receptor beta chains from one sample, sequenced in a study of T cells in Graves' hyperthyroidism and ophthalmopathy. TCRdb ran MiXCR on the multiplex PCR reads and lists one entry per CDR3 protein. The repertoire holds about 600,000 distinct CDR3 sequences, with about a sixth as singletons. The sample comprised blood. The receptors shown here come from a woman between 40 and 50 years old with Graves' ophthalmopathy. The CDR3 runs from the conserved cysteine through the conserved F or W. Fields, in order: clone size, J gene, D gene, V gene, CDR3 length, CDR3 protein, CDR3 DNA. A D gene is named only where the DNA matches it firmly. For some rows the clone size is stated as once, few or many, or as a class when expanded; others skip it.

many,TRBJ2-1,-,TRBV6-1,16,CASSYGRDWSYNEQFF,TGTGCCAGCAGTTATGGACGGGACTGGTCCTACAATGAGCAGTTCTTC
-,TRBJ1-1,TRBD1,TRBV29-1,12,CSGSRDRGDAFF,TGCAGCGGCAGCCGGGACAGGGGTGATGCTTTCTTT
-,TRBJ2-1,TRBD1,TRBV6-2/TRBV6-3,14,CASSETGGYNEQFF,TGTGCCAGCAGTGAGACAGGGGGATACAATGAGCAGTTCTTC
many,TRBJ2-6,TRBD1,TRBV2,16,CAGSRQGAFGANVLTF,TGTGCCGGGTCACGACAGGGGGCTTTTGGGGCCAACGTCCTGACTTTC
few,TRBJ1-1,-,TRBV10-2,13,CASSSTRYTETFF,TGCGCCAGCAGTAGCACCAGGTACACTGAAACTTTCTTT
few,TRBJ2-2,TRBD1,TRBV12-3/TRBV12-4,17,CATAPSPGQGNTGELFF,TGTGCCACCGCGCCCTCACCGGGACAGGGGAACACCGGGGAGCTGTTTTTT
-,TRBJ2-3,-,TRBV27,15,CASSLEGWDTDTQYF,TGTGCCAGCAGTTTGGAGGGGTGGGACACAGATACGCAGTATTTT
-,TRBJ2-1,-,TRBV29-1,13,CSPTGPGNNEQFF,TGCAGCCCAACGGGCCCCGGAAACAATGAGCAGTTCTTC
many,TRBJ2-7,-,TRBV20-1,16,CSARDVGGLPFYEQYF,TGCAGTGCTAGAGATGTGGGGGGACTTCCCTTCTACGAGCAGTACTTC
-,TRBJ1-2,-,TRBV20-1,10,CSAPDYGYTF,TGCAGTGCACCCGATTATGGCTACACCTTC
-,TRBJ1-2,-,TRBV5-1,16,CASSLPQAGANYGYTF,TGCGCCAGCAGCCTACCCCAGGCCGGGGCTAACTATGGCTACACCTTC
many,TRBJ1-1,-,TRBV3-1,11,CASMRGAEAFF,TGTGCCAGCATGAGGGGAGCTGAAGCTTTCTTT
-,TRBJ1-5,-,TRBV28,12,CASYNENQPQHF,TGTGCCAGTTATAATGAAAATCAGCCCCAGCATTTT
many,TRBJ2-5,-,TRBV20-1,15,CSAKKDGIVGETQYF,TGCAGTGCAAAGAAGGACGGCATCGTGGGGGAGACCCAGTACTTC
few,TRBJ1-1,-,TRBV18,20,CASSFDRRRVLFWPPTEAFF,TGTGCCAGCTCATTCGACAGGCGGCGCGTTTTATTCTGGCCTCCCACTGAAGCTTTCTTT
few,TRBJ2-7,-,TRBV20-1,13,CSAGPVVDNEQYF,TGCAGTGCTGGACCTGTCGTGGACAACGAGCAGTACTTC
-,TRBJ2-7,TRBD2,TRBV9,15,CASSALAGAPCEQYF,TGTGCCAGCAGCGCCCTAGCGGGAGCACCCTGCGAGCAGTACTTC
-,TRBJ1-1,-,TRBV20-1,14,CSARGTTVNTEAFF,TGCAGTGCTAGGGGGACCACAGTGAACACTGAAGCTTTCTTT
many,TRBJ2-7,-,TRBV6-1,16,CASSYTADGLSYEQYF,TGTGCCAGCAGTTACACAGCGGACGGACTCTCCTACGAGCAGTACTTC
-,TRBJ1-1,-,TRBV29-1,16,CSVLQGWYTMNTEAFF,TGCAGCGTTCTACAGGGATGGTATACTATGAACACTGAAGCTTTCTTT
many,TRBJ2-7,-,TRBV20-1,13,CSARAFDGYEQYF,TGCAGTGCTAGAGCCTTCGACGGTTACGAGCAGTACTTC
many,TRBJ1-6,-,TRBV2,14,CASSGTPKDSPLHF,TGTGCCAGCAGTGGGACCCCTAAGGATTCACCCCTCCACTTT
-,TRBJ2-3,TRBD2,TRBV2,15,CASIPTSGTQDTQYF,TGTGCCAGCATTCCGACTAGCGGGACGCAAGATACGCAGTATTTT
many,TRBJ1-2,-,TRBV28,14,CASSLRGPTYGYTF,TGTGCCAGCAGTTTACGGGGACCGACCTATGGCTACACCTTC
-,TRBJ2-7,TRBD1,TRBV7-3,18,CASSLSPPTGGGYNEQYF,TGTGCCAGCAGCTTAAGTCCCCCGACAGGGGGCGGGTACAATGAGCAGTACTTC
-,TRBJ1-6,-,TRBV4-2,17,CASSPDPVSSYNSPLHF,TGTGCCAGCAGCCCAGATCCTGTTAGCTCCTATAATTCACCCCTCCACTTT
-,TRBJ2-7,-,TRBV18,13,CASSPSRDNEQYF,TGTGCCAGCTCACCAAGCAGAGACAACGAGCAGTACTTC
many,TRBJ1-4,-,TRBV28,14,CASSRGGPIPKLFF,TGTGCCAGCAGCCGGGGGGGTCCGATTCCAAAACTGTTTTTT
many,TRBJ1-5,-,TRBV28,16,CASSSPGGQDNQPQHF,TGTGCCAGCAGTTCCCCGGGGGGGCAGGATAATCAGCCCCAGCATTTT
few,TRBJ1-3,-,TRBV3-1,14,CASSQTYSGNTIYF,TGTGCCAGCAGCCAAACTTACTCTGGAAACACCATATATTTT
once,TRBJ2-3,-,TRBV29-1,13,CSVSPVGPDTQYF,TGCAGCGTCTCCCCGGTGGGGCCAGATACGCAGTATTTT
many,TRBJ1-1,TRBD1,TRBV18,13,CASSSDRGTEAFF,TGTGCCAGCTCATCCGACAGGGGTACTGAAGCTTTCTTT
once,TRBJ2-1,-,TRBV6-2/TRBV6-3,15,CASNPNNLPLNEQFF,TGTGCCAGCAATCCAAACAATCTGCCCCTCAATGAGCAGTTCTTC
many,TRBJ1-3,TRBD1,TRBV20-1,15,CSATDRGFSGNTIYF,TGCAGTGCTACCGACAGGGGATTTTCGGGAAACACCATATATTTT
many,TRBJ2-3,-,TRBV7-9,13,CASSFRGPDTQYF,TGTGCCAGCAGCTTCCGCGGCCCAGATACGCAGTATTTT
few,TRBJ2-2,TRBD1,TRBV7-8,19,CASSSAPTGGSSYTGELFF,TGTGCCAGCAGCTCAGCCCCCACAGGGGGTTCGAGTTACACCGGGGAGCTGTTTTTT
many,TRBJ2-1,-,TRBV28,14,CASSLSGGSNEQFF,TGTGCCAGCAGTTTATCGGGGGGCTCCAATGAGCAGTTCTTC
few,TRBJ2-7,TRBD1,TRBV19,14,CASSRWDRNDEQYF,TGTGCCAGTAGTCGGTGGGACAGGAACGACGAGCAGTACTTC
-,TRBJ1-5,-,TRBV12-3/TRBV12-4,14,CASRNDGGHQPQHF,TGTGCCAGCAGGAACGACGGGGGCCATCAGCCCCAGCATTTT
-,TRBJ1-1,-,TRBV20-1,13,CSARRGGDTEAFF,TGCAGTGCCCGCCGAGGAGGGGACACTGAAGCTTTCTTT
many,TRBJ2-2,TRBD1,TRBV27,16,CASRTYRGLRTGELFF,TGTGCCAGCAGAACATACAGGGGGCTACGCACCGGGGAGCTGTTTTTT
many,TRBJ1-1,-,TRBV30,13,CAWVLKLGAEAFF,TGTGCCTGGGTGTTGAAGCTGGGGGCTGAAGCTTTCTTT
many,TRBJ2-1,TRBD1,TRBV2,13,CASSGQGVSEQFF,TGTGCCAGCAGTGGCCAGGGGGTTAGTGAGCAGTTCTTC
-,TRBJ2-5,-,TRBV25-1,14,CASSEGWVLETQYF,TGTGCCAGCAGTGAAGGCTGGGTTTTAGAGACCCAGTACTTC
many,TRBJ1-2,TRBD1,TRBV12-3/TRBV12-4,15,CASSIRQGTNHGYTF,TGTGCCAGCAGTATCAGACAGGGGACAAACCATGGCTACACCTTC
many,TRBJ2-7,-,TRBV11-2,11,CASSATKEQYF,TGTGCCAGCAGCGCGACTAAGGAGCAGTACTTC
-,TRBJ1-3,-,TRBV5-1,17,CASSLAGGGANGNTIYF,TGCGCCAGCAGCTTGGCCGGGGGGGGCGCGAATGGAAACACCATATATTTT